These T cell receptor beta chains were read from a single sample in a study of technical replicates of blood from a few donors. Assay used: immunoSEQ multiplex PCR; TCRdb lists only in-frame clones, some missing. The sample shows roughly 80,000 clones, about 91% of them seen only once. What was sequenced was T cells isolated from PBMCs. The receptors derive from a human donor in good health. Both conserved end residues are part of each CDR3. A D gene is named only where the DNA matches it firmly. Clone sizes are given selectively: once, few, many, or a class where the clone is expanded.

v_call,j_call,d_call,clone_size,cdr3_nt,cdr3_aa
TRBV10-3,TRBJ2-7,TRBD1,-,TGTGCCATCAGTGAGGCCCGGGACAGGTACTACGAGCAGTACTTC,CAISEARDRYYEQYF
TRBV7-2,TRBJ1-5,-,-,TGTGCCAGCAGCTTACAATCGCAGAGCAATCAGCCCCAGCATTTT,CASSLQSQSNQPQHF
TRBV4-1,TRBJ1-1,-,-,TGCGCCAGCAGCCCCGGGGGACGGGGTGACTATGTGGCTTTCTTT,CASSPGGRGDYVAFF
TRBV5-1,TRBJ2-2,TRBD1,-,TGCGCCAGCAGCTTTTCAGCTAGCAGGGGGCATACCGGGGAGCTGTTTTTT,CASSFSASRGHTGELFF
TRBV6-6,TRBJ1-2,-,-,TGTGCCAGCAGTGCACAGGGAGTTGGCTACACCTTC,CASSAQGVGYTF
TRBV19,TRBJ2-2,-,once,TGTGCCAGTAGTATAGATGGGGGGACAGCTAACACCGGGGAGCTGTTTTTT,CASSIDGGTANTGELFF
TRBV30,TRBJ2-7,-,-,TGTGCCTGGACCCACTCTAGCTGGCAGGCGTACGAGCAGTACTTC,CAWTHSSWQAYEQYF
TRBV4-1,TRBJ1-3,-,-,TGCGCCAGCAGCCAAGGACACTCTGGAAACACCATATATTTT,CASSQGHSGNTIYF
TRBV9,TRBJ2-2,TRBD1,-,TGTGCCAGCAGCGTACCCAGAAGTACAGGGGGCTTAGGGGAGCTGTTTTTT,CASSVPRSTGGLGELFF
TRBV4-1,TRBJ2-1,TRBD2,once,TGCGCCAGCAGCCAAGGACATAGCGGGACCTCATCCTACAATGAGCAGTTCTTC,CASSQGHSGTSSYNEQFF
TRBV28,TRBJ2-5,-,-,TGTGCCAGCAGGAGAAATAGCGAGGAAGAGACCCAGTACTTC,CASRRNSEEETQYF
TRBV30,TRBJ2-1,-,-,TGTGCCTGGAGTATAGGGACTCCAGAGAGGGAATCGTTCTTC,CAWSIGTPERESFF
TRBV15,TRBJ2-2,-,-,TGTGCCACCAGCAGAGATAAGGAGACCGGGGAGCTGTTTTTT,CATSRDKETGELFF
TRBV27,TRBJ1-1,-,-,TGTGCCAGCAGTGGGAGTGAGAACACTGAAGCTTTCTTT,CASSGSENTEAFF
TRBV4-3,TRBJ1-2,-,-,TGCGCCAGCAGCACAGACAGCCGATTCTATGGCTACACCTTC,CASSTDSRFYGYTF
TRBV11-2,TRBJ2-1,-,once,TGTGCCAGCAGCTTAAATGCGGGTAGCTCCTACAATGAGCAGTTCTTC,CASSLNAGSSYNEQFF
TRBV4-1,TRBJ2-3,-,-,TGCGCCAGCAGCCAAGACCACAACCCCACAGATACGCAGTATTTT,CASSQDHNPTDTQYF
TRBV5-1,TRBJ2-7,TRBD2,-,TGCGCCAGCAGCTTGCTAGGAGGGGTAGCGGGAGGAGGAAAATTCTACGAGCAGTACTTC,CASSLLGGVAGGGKFYEQYF
TRBV28,TRBJ1-3,-,-,TGTGCCAGCAGCCAAGACACCTACTCTGGAAACACCATATATTTT,CASSQDTYSGNTIYF
TRBV9,TRBJ2-3,TRBD2,-,TGTGCCAGCAGCGTAGAAGGAGCGGGAGGGCCGACAGATACGCAGTATTTT,CASSVEGAGGPTDTQYF
TRBV6-5,TRBJ2-2,-,-,TGTGCCAGCAGTTACTCCGAGTCCGGGGAGCTGTTTTTT,CASSYSESGELFF
TRBV11-2,TRBJ1-2,-,-,TGTGCCAGCAGCTCGCCCCAGGGTTACTATGGCTACACCTTC,CASSSPQGYYGYTF
TRBV29-1,TRBJ2-7,-,-,TGCAGCGTGTGGACAGAGGCCTACGAGCAGTACTTC,CSVWTEAYEQYF
TRBV25-1,TRBJ2-1,TRBD2,-,TGTGCCAGCAGTGACCTAGGACTAGCGGATAACAATGAGCAGTTCTTC,CASSDLGLADNNEQFF
TRBV19,TRBJ2-2,TRBD1,-,TGTGCCAGCTCGACAGGGGCCTACACCGGGGAGCTGTTTTTT,CASSTGAYTGELFF
TRBV6-5,TRBJ1-1,-,few,TGTGCCAGCAGTTATACTGTAGGGGCTGAAGCTTTCTTT,CASSYTVGAEAFF
TRBV7-3,TRBJ2-5,TRBD1,once,TGTGCCAGCAGCGTGGGACAGGGAGCTGAAGAGACCCAGTACTTC,CASSVGQGAEETQYF
TRBV4-1,TRBJ1-1,-,once,TGCGCCAGCAGCCAGGAACACCGGGGGGGGTGGACTGAAGCTTTCTTT,CASSQEHRGGWTEAFF
TRBV10-1,TRBJ2-1,TRBD2,-,TGCGCCAGCAGTGAACTAGCGGGAGGAAATGAGCAGTTCTTC,CASSELAGGNEQFF
TRBV5-1,TRBJ1-4,-,-,TGCGCCAGCAGCTCAGGGTCAACTAATGAAAAACTGTTTTTT,CASSSGSTNEKLFF
TRBV10-2,TRBJ1-5,TRBD1,few,TGCGCCAGCAGTGAAATAGGGGGCCAGCCCCAGCATTTT,CASSEIGGQPQHF
TRBV9,TRBJ1-2,-,-,TGTGCCAGCAGCGTAGAACCCAGGTCCTCCTATGGCTACACCTTC,CASSVEPRSSYGYTF
TRBV19,TRBJ1-1,-,once,TGTGCCAGTAGTCCTCGGGACATCATGGCCACTGAAGCTTTCTTT,CASSPRDIMATEAFF
TRBV12-5,TRBJ2-7,TRBD1,-,TGTGCTAGTGGGGAGGGGACAGGGTTCCGATCCCGCTCGTACGAGCAGTACTTC,CASGEGTGFRSRSYEQYF
TRBV13,TRBJ2-7,TRBD1,-,TGTGCCAGCAGCTTGACCCTCGGACAGGCAGGCCGCTACGAGCAGTACTTC,CASSLTLGQAGRYEQYF
TRBV13,TRBJ2-7,TRBD1,-,TGTGCCAGCAGCTTCTTACAGGGGGCCCTACGGATGCAGTACTTC,CASSFLQGALRMQYF
TRBV6-1,TRBJ1-2,-,-,TGTGCCAGCAGGGATACAGGGACGGGCTATGGCTACACCTTC,CASRDTGTGYGYTF